This TCR beta chain was identified in a study of ipilimumab plus nivolumab after autologous stem cell transplantation. TCRdb's table, derived via immunoSEQ multiplex PCR, lists solely in-frame clones and lacks some. This table holds 22,000 or so clones, roughly 70% found once. The ends lost 2 bases at V and 4 bases at J; junction bases unmatched: 8. This CDR3 region has 16 residues. Germline CDR1 is SGHRS and CDR2 is YFSETQ. The chain couples TRBV5-1 to TRBJ2-7, with TRBD1 matching over 11 bases. This specimen consisted of PBMCs, obtained in a trial of ipilimumab plus nivolumab as post-transplant consolidation. The clonotype comes from a male donor with diffuse large B-cell lymphoma. The CDR3 sequence: CASSLTGTGGTYEQYF. CDR3 bases: TGCGCCAGCAGCTTAACCGGGACAGGGGGAACTTACGAGCAGTACTTC.